The 5 T cell receptor beta chains given below trace back to one sample, sequenced in a study of shared T cell receptors in the human thymus. Method: immunoSEQ multiplex PCR; TCRdb's copy keeps in-frame clones and lacks some. The sample shows hundreds of thousands of clones, about 84% of them seen only once. The sample also formed part of further work on human thymus T cells.

What was sequenced was thymocytes. Every receptor here comes from a boy in the first two years of life with a congenital heart defect.

The J gene is TRBJ2-7, the V gene TRBV11-2, with TRBD1 as a possible D gene (6 bases). Per the germline V gene, CDR1 is SGHAT and CDR2 is FQNNGV. The CDR3 contains 16 residues. Trimming left V 1 base short and J 1 base short, with 14 bases between. CDR3 amino acids: CASSLVGAYLSYEQYF. CDR3 sequence (DNA): TGTGCCAGCAGCTTAGTGGGGGCTTACCTTTCCTACGAGCAGTACTTC.

The rearrangement links TRBV5-6 to TRBJ1-2; D is ambiguous. V lost 2 bases and J 2 bases, leaving 13 bases between the germline ends. This CDR3 contains 15 residues. The germline V gene encodes CDR1 SGHDT and CDR2 YYEEEE. Here the CDR3 DNA reads TGTGCCAGCAGCTTACGGTCATCCCCGAACTATGGCTACACCTTC. As protein: CASSLRSSPNYGYTF.

The V gene is TRBV6-1, the J gene TRBJ1-2; possibly TRBD1 for D (5 bases). Germline values: CDR1 MNHNS, CDR2 SASEGT. CDR3 length: 14 residues. Trimming left V 6 bases short and J 8 bases short, with 19 bases between. The DNA of the CDR3 is TGTGCCAGCAGGAAAATCCAGGGTGCGAACGGCTACACCTTC. It encodes CASRKIQGANGYTF.

The V and J genes are TRBV27 and TRBJ2-2, with D possibly matching TRBD2 (6 bases). V gave up 5 bases and J gave up 6 bases, with 13 bases separating them. The CDR3 loop spans 14 amino acids. Germline V lookup: CDR1 MNHEY, CDR2 SMNVEV (reference sequence). The chain's CDR3 is CASSPRRRAGELFF. For the CDR3, the DNA is TGTGCCAGCAGTCCCCGACGGAGGGCCGGGGAGCTGTTTTTT.

The chain carries TRBV5-8 and TRBJ2-3; D might be TRBD1 (6 bases). The germline gives CDR1 SGHTS, CDR2 YDEGEE. V lost 0 bases and J 2 bases, leaving 10 bases between the germline ends. CDR3 length: 15 residues. This CDR3 reads CASSLAGTHTDTQYF. The CDR3, as DNA: TGTGCCAGCAGCTTGGCCGGGACACACACAGATACGCAGTATTTT.